One and the same sample provided the 10 T cell receptor beta chains below, sequenced in a study of T cells in Graves' hyperthyroidism and ophthalmopathy. Authors of the study amplified TCR beta CDR3 regions from RNA transcripts. The HTBI set primed first-round TCR CDR3 RT-PCR. TCRdb analysed the multiplex PCR reads with MiXCR anew, one entry per CDR3 protein. This table holds 530,000 or so distinct CDR3 sequences, 46% found once. Sequencing input: peripheral blood or thyroid tissue (not recorded which). The receptors here all came from a woman aged 18 to 35 with Graves' hyperthyroidism.

With respect to this clonotype: The limits of the CDR3 on the DNA are not certain, so only TCRdb's listed CDR3 is given. This rearrangement joins TRBV29-1 to TRBJ2-7; TRBD1 is the table's D call, not checked against the DNA. Germline V gene sequence: CDR1 SQVTM, CDR2 ANQGSEA. The CDR3 length is 13 residues, termini included. CDR3 protein: CSVATGTGGELYF.

V is TRBV29-1 and J is TRBJ1-5; D unresolved. V lost 8 bases to trimming and J lost 7 bases, with 18 bases between them. The CDR3 runs 13 residues. In germline, CDR1 is SQVTM, CDR2 ANQGSEA. In DNA, the CDR3 is TGCAGCCTTTCCCGGGAGAAAGGCCAGCCCCAGCATTTT. Amino acid sequence: CSLSREKGQPQHF. Looking up the rest from reference TRBV29-1 and TRBJ1-5 gives the full variable domain: SAVISQKPSRDICQRGTSLTIQCQVDSQVTMMFWYRQQPGQSLTLIATANQGSEATYESGFVIDKFPISRPNLTFSTLTVSNMSPEDSSIYLCSLSREKGQPQHFGDGTRLSIL.

This clonotype turned up a few times. The chain is built from TRBV24-1 and TRBJ2-7, with D unresolved. The V end lost 1 base, the J end lost 6 bases, and 9 bases lay between the germline ends. Germline V gene sequence: CDR1 KGHDR, CDR2 SFDVKD. The CDR3 runs 13 residues. The CDR3 DNA reads TGTGCCACCAGTGATTTAACGGCTAGCGAGCAGTACTTC. This translates into CATSDLTASEQYF.

This clonotype turned up a few times. The CDR3 nucleotides are TGTGCCAGCAGCATGTACAGGGGGAACACTGAAGCTTTCTTT. Its translation is CASSMYRGNTEAFF. The chain recombines TRBV7-2 with TRBJ1-1, with 7 bases identical to TRBD1. Looked up from germline, CDR1 is SGHTA and CDR2 is FQGNSA. The CDR3 is made up of 14 amino acids. With V trimmed by 5 bases and J by 1 base, 4 bases remained unmatched. The entire variable domain, with the rest obtained from reference TRBV7-2 and TRBJ1-1, is as follows: GAGVSQSPSNKVTEKGKDVELRCDPISGHTALYWYRQSLGQGLEFLIYFQGNSAPDKSGLPSDRFSAERTGGSVSTLTIQRTQQEDSAVYLCASSMYRGNTEAFFGQGTRLTVV.

The genes are TRBV7-9 and TRBJ1-2, with unresolved D. The CDR3 is 12 residues long. V was trimmed by 7 bases and J by 12 bases, leaving 18 bases between them. Germline V gene sequence: CDR1 SEHNR, CDR2 FQNEAQ (reference sequence). CDR3 amino acids: CASTDDNSGNTF. For the CDR3, the DNA is TGTGCCAGCACCGATGACAACTCTGGAAACACCTTC. Based on the CDR3 plus reference TRBV7-9 and TRBJ1-2, the full variable domain is DTGVSQNPRHKITKRGQNVTFRCDPISEHNRLYWYRQTLGQGPEFLTYFQNEAQLEKSRLLSDRFSAERPKGSFSTLEIQRTEQGDSAMYLCASTDDNSGNTFGSGTRLTVV.

For this clonotype: A read error may produce the germline difference seen at one junction end. The chain joins TRBV5-4 to TRBJ2-2, with TRBD2 matching over 7 bases. In germline, CDR1 is SGHNT, CDR2 YYREEE (reference sequence). CDR3 length: 16 amino acids. The CDR3: CAAPKAGAPEHRGAVF. CDR3 sequence (DNA): TGTGCCGCCCCCAAGGCGGGAGCCCCTGAACACCGGGGAGCTGTTTTT.

This clonotype appeared once. The rearrangement uses TRBV29-1 and TRBJ1-1; D gene ambiguous. CDR1 is SQVTM, CDR2 ANQGSEA, per germline. V was pared by 8 bases and J by 4 bases, with 14 bases between. CDR3 length equals 12 residues. The CDR3 region is CSRRGGSTEAFF. Written as DNA, the CDR3 is TGCAGCCGCCGGGGAGGGAGCACTGAAGCTTTCTTT.

The rearrangement links TRBV2 to TRBJ1-1; the match to TRBD1 covers 10 bases. Germline-derived CDR1 and CDR2 are SNHLY and FYNNEI. This CDR3 region has 16 residues. V was clipped by 5 bases and J by 7 bases; unmatched bases: 13. The CDR3 DNA is TGTGCCAGCAGTAGACCCGGGACAGGGGCCTACAATGAAGCTTTCTTT. Its protein product is CASSRPGTGAYNEAFF. Together with reference TRBV2 and TRBJ1-1, the CDR3 gives the full variable domain: EPEVTQTPSHQVTQMGQEVILRCVPISNHLYFYWYRQILGQKVEFLVSFYNNEISEKSEIFDDQFSVERPDGSNFTLKIRSTKLEDSAMYFCASSRPGTGAYNEAFFGQGTRLTVV.

About this clonotype itself: This CDR3 is missing its conserved last phenylalanine or tryptophan, likely due to a read error. The chain couples TRBV5-1 to TRBJ1-2, with D uncertain. This CDR3 is 11 amino acids long. V was cut by 4 bases and J by 8 bases, with 9 bases left in between. The V gene's germline CDR1 is SGHRS and CDR2 YFSETQ. The CDR3 region has the DNA TGCGCCAGCAGCCCCGGGAAAGGCTACACCTCC. It encodes CASSPGKGYTS.

This clonotype was seen repeatedly, ten times or more. This rearrangement joins TRBV6-1 to TRBJ2-5; the D is unclear. The CDR3 spans 14 residues. Deletions cut 1 base from V and 4 bases from J, with 10 bases between. Germline V gene data show CDR1 as MNHNS and CDR2 as SASEGT. For the CDR3, the DNA is TGTGCCAGCAGTGAAGTAGGCAGCCGAGAGACCCAGTACTTC. Its translation is CASSEVGSRETQYF.